One TCR beta chain is described in this entry. Its antigen is not identified. Germline CDR1 reads SGDLS; CDR2 reads YYNGEE. V trimming: 6 bases; J trimming: 7 bases; junction bases outside the gene matches: 10. The CDR3 length is 14 residues. Researchers divided each subset's genomic DNA evenly across several immunoSEQ plates. Sequenced by immunoSEQ multiplex PCR; TCRdb stores in-frame clones only, minus some. The sample carries hundreds of thousands of clones, 95% to 98% recorded once. Naivety among CD8 cells was defined by CD45RO negativity and positive CCR7 selection, thereby excluding terminally differentiated effector memory CD45RA+ cells. Nashville, Tennessee was home to all donors, who were Caucasian adults. The data are from a study of shared clonotypes between healthy human individuals. Points from the study as a whole: Naive subsets, compared against memory subsets, generally had larger estimated richness values. Relative to clonotypes present in all four donors, those not shared had lower generation probabilities.

What was sequenced was naive CD8+ T cells sorted from blood. The J gene is TRBJ2-3, the V gene TRBV9; 8 bases agree with TRBD2. This clonotype was obtained from a man under 40 in good health. CDR3 sequence: CASTPGLEFYTQYF. The CDR3, as DNA: TGTGCCAGCACACCGGGACTAGAGTTTTATACGCAGTATTTT.